The present T cell receptor beta chain was sequenced within a study of blood T cell repertoires in COVID-19. Study details: The United States, Italy and Spain were the sources of the acute and convalescent COVID-19 samples. T cells, B-cell-depleted T cells, or PBMCs provided the cDNA or gDNA that served as material.

The germline CDR1 and CDR2 sequences are DFQATT and SNEGSKA (reference sequence). V was clipped by 3 bases and J by 6 bases, with 9 bases between them. CDR3 size: 12 residues. Study processing details: Researchers report that nucleated cell counts were estimated from reference gene primer amplification. Only in-frame clones appear in the TCRdb table, and some are missing; sequencing was by immunoSEQ multiplex PCR. Clonal size and the V and J genes are those of that table, whereas D and trimming came from the DNA. Here the sample spans some 150,000 clones, 86% being singletons. The sequencing sample was made of peripheral blood. This chain joins TRBV20-1 and TRBJ2-1; weak D call: TRBD1 (5 bases). The sequence was obtained from an older woman with acute or convalescent COVID-19. CDR3 DNA sequence: TGCAGTGCTAGTTCTCAGGGCAATGAGCAGTTCTTC. It encodes CSASSQGNEQFF.